Each of the 22 T cell receptor beta chains below was sequenced from the same sample in a study of blood T cell repertoires in COVID-19. Sequencing was performed with immunoSEQ multiplex PCR; in TCRdb, only in-frame clones are kept and a portion is missing. The sample comprises a few hundred thousand clones, roughly 89% of which are singletons, and roughly 6.2% rests with the top ten. What was sequenced was PBMCs or T cells enriched from blood (not recorded which). The receptor set was obtained from a woman in her thirties or forties who had recovered from COVID-19.

This chain joins TRBV28 and TRBJ1-5; weak D call: TRBD1 (6 bases). Germline-derived CDR1 and CDR2 are MDHEN and SYDVKM. The CDR3 loop spans 13 amino acids. Trimming stripped 10 bases from V and 2 bases from J, with 12 bases between. The CDR3 DNA reads TGTGCCACAGAGGACAGCCGCAATCAGCCCCAGCATTTT. This sequence encodes CATEDSRNQPQHF.

This clone came up once. The V gene is TRBV19, the J gene TRBJ1-2; D not certain. The germline V gene encodes CDR1 LNHDA and CDR2 SQIVND (reference sequence). The CDR3 is made up of 13 amino acids. V was pared by 0 bases and J by 4 bases, with 6 bases between. CDR3 coding DNA: TGTGCCAGTAGTATAGACAGACTCTATGGCTACACCTTC. This encodes CASSIDRLYGYTF.

The chain employs TRBV18 and TRBJ1-2, with D possibly TRBD1 on 5 matching bases. CDR3 size: 14 residues. Trimming removed 5 bases from V and 4 bases from J, with 14 bases in between. The germline gives CDR1 KGHSH, CDR2 LQKENI. CDR3 nucleotides: TGTGCCAGCTCAAAGGGGCAGGAAACCTATGGCTACACCTTC. It is translated as CASSKGQETYGYTF. Full variable domain (missing parts from reference TRBV18 and TRBJ1-2): NAGVMQNPRHLVRRRGQEARLRCSPMKGHSHVYWYRQLPEEGLKFMVYLQKENIIDESGMPKERFSAEFPKEGPSILRIQQVVRGDSAAYFCASSKGQETYGYTFGSGTRLTVV.

This chain connects TRBV3-1 (or the pseudogene TRBV3-2) to TRBJ2-1, with TRBD2 as a possible D gene (5 bases). Germline V gene sequence: CDR1 LGHDT, CDR2 YNNKEL (reference sequence). The V end lost 0 bases, the J end lost 5 bases, and 8 bases lay between the germline ends. The CDR3 length is 14 residues. This CDR3 reads CASSQDTRNNEQFF. In DNA form, the CDR3 reads TGTGCCAGCAGCCAAGATACTAGAAACAATGAGCAGTTCTTC.

There are a few counts of this clone. V gene TRBV7-9 combines with J gene TRBJ2-3; 11 nucleotides agree with TRBD1. J was trimmed by 2 bases and V by 11 bases; bases with no gene match: 6. From germline, CDR1 is SEHNR and CDR2 FQNEAQ (reference sequence). CDR3 length equals 14 residues. The CDR3 loop is CAPGTGGFTDTQYF. As DNA, the CDR3 is TGTGCCCCCGGGACAGGGGGGTTCACAGATACGCAGTATTTT.

This chain uses TRBV20-1 with TRBJ2-2, with TRBD2 matching 7 bases. The CDR3 loop spans 16 amino acids. Unmatched junction bases numbered 7, after V lost 3 bases and J lost 0 bases. The germline V gene encodes CDR1 DFQATT and CDR2 SNEGSKA (reference sequence). DNA of the CDR3: TGCAGTGCTAGTGACGGGAGGTCGGCGAACACCGGGGAGCTGTTTTTT. Translation: CSASDGRSANTGELFF.

This chain uses TRBV28 with TRBJ2-7; D unresolved. The germline V gene has CDR1 MDHEN and CDR2 SYDVKM. The CDR3 spans 17 residues. V gave up 9 bases and J gave up 1 base, with 25 bases separating them. The CDR3 DNA reads as TGTGCCAGTGCCAGCAGTCTAGGATTTCGTTGGTCCTACGAGCAGTACTTC. This translates into CASASSLGFRWSYEQYF.

This chain links TRBV7-2 with TRBJ2-7, with 9 positions matching TRBD2. Germline assignment: CDR1 SGHTA and CDR2 FQGNSA. V lost 6 bases to trimming and J lost 0 bases; unmatched junction nucleotides: 9. This CDR3 has 16 residues. The CDR3 sequence is CASRGIAGASSYEQYF. CDR3 coding DNA: TGTGCCAGCAGAGGGATAGCGGGGGCTAGCTCCTACGAGCAGTACTTC.

The chain has TRBV27 and TRBJ2-7; 8 bases match TRBD2. The CDR3 totals 18 residues. V trimming: 5 bases; J trimming: 0 bases; junction bases outside the gene matches: 15. Germline CDR1 and CDR2: MNHEY and SMNVEV (reference sequence). CDR3 nucleotides: TGTGCCAGCAGTCCACCCCGGGGGACTAGTTATGGCTCCTACGAGCAGTACTTC. Translation gives CASSPPRGTSYGSYEQYF.

The chain uses TRBV5-1 and TRBJ1-1; 9 bases are a match to TRBD1. CDR3 length: 14 amino acids. With 1 base clipped from V and 7 bases from J, the junction kept 5 bases outside the gene matches. Germline V gives CDR1 SGHRS, CDR2 YFSETQ. For the CDR3, the DNA is TGCGCCAGCAGCTTGTTTCGGGACAGGGTTGAAGCTTTCTTT. This gives the protein CASSLFRDRVEAFF.

CDR3 nucleotide sequence: TGCGCCAGCAGCCAAGCCGAGACTAGCGGGAGTGGGGCAGATACGCAGTATTTT. Translation: CASSQAETSGSGADTQYF. The chain joins TRBV4-1 to TRBJ2-3, with 12 bases fitting TRBD2. V lost 1 base and J lost 4; bases outside the gene matches: 9. Germline CDR1 reads MGHRA; CDR2 reads YSYEKL. This CDR3 has 18 amino acids.

The chain combines TRBV2 with TRBJ1-6; D possibly corresponds to TRBD1 (5 bases). The germline V gene has CDR1 SNHLY and CDR2 FYNNEI. V dropped 7 bases and J dropped 6 bases, with 10 bases sitting between them. The CDR3 consists of 13 residues. The CDR3, as DNA: TGTGCCAGCACCCCGGGACTTAATTCACCCCTCCACTTT. The encoded protein is CASTPGLNSPLHF.

V and J are TRBV27 and TRBJ2-2, with 10 bases fitting TRBD2. The CDR3 sequence is 17 residues long. The J segment lost 5 bases and the V segment lost 3 bases, leaving 9 bases of the junction unmatched. Germline V gives CDR1 MNHEY, CDR2 SMNVEV (reference sequence). The DNA for the CDR3 is TGTGCCAGCAGTTTCGCGTCTAGCGGGAGTCGGACCGGGGAGCTGTTTTTT. Protein product: CASSFASSGSRTGELFF.

This chain joins TRBV7-9 and TRBJ2-7, with 11 bases matching TRBD2. CDR1 and CDR2 (germline): SEHNR, FQNEAQ (reference sequence). After removal of 0 bases from V and 3 bases from J, the junction contained 1 base not matched to a gene. The length of the CDR3 is 15 residues. The CDR3 DNA reads TGTGCCAGCAGCTTAGCGGGACTAGCGGTCTACGAGCAGTACTTC. Protein product: CASSLAGLAVYEQYF.

The chain has TRBV9 and TRBJ2-1; 9 bases map to TRBD2. The V segment lost 4 bases and the J segment 6 bases; nucleotides outside the gene matches: 2. Germline values: CDR1 SGDLS, CDR2 YYNGEE. The CDR3 loop spans 13 amino acids. The CDR3 protein is CASSLGLANEQFF. CDR3 nucleotide sequence: TGTGCCAGCAGCTTGGGACTAGCCAATGAGCAGTTCTTC.

This clone was recorded only once. The V and J genes are TRBV6-5 and TRBJ1-2, with D tentatively TRBD1 (6 bases). Trimming left V 8 bases short and J 4 bases short, with 14 bases between. Germline lookup yields CDR1 MNHEY and CDR2 SVGAGI. This CDR3 has 13 amino acids. Here the CDR3 DNA reads TGTGCCAGCCTCCCCAGGGGAATCTATGGCTACACCTTC. It encodes CASLPRGIYGYTF.

This chain connects TRBV7-2 to TRBJ1-3; 7 nucleotides agree with TRBD1. The germline CDR1 and CDR2 sequences are SGHTA and FQGNSA. The CDR3 totals 15 residues. J gave up 0 bases and V 5 bases, and 4 bases lay outside the gene matches. The CDR3 loop reads CASSLRQGSGNTIYF. For the CDR3, the DNA is TGTGCCAGCAGCCTCCGACAGGGCTCTGGAAACACCATATATTTT.

This clone has a single count. The chain has TRBV9 and TRBJ2-1; possible D gene TRBD2, 5 bases. V shed 0 bases and J shed 9 bases, with 7 bases lying between them. This CDR3 region has 12 residues. Germline lookup yields CDR1 SGDLS and CDR2 YYNGEE. CDR3 nucleotides: TGTGCCAGCAGCGTAGGGGAGACTGAGCAGTTCTTC. This codes for CASSVGETEQFF.

The V gene is TRBV29-1, the J gene TRBJ1-1; 8 bases are a match to TRBD1. Trimming took 7 bases from V and 2 from J; bases not matched to a gene: 9. Germline-derived CDR1 and CDR2 are SQVTM and ANQGSEA. This CDR3 is 14 amino acids long. The CDR3 protein is CSAQDRAGNTEAFF. As DNA, the CDR3 is TGCAGCGCGCAGGACAGGGCTGGTAACACTGAAGCTTTCTTT. Based on the CDR3 plus reference TRBV29-1 and TRBJ1-1, the full variable domain is SAVISQKPSRDICQRGTSLTIQCQVDSQVTMMFWYRQQPGQSLTLIATANQGSEATYESGFVIDKFPISRPNLTFSTLTVSNMSPEDSSIYLCSAQDRAGNTEAFFGQGTRLTVV.

J is TRBJ2-3 and V is TRBV2; 9 bases line up with TRBD2. There are 15 residues in the CDR3. Germline V gene data show CDR1 as SNHLY and CDR2 as FYNNEI. V trimming: 6 bases; J trimming: 1 base; junction bases outside the gene matches: 5. CDR3 sequence: CASSVLAGRTDTQYF. CDR3 nucleotide sequence: TGTGCCAGCAGCGTCCTAGCGGGACGCACAGATACGCAGTATTTT.

The chain recombines TRBV27 with TRBJ2-3, with a tentative D call TRBD1 (6 bases). V was pared by 6 bases and J by 0 bases, with 13 bases between. The CDR3 extends over 15 amino acids. Germline lookup yields CDR1 MNHEY and CDR2 SMNVEV (reference sequence). This CDR3 is CASRQGFPSTDTQYF. The CDR3 DNA is TGTGCCAGCAGACAGGGATTCCCGAGCACAGATACGCAGTATTTT.

This chain's CDR3 is CASSLAGLGSGEQFF. CDR3 sequence (DNA): TGTGCCAGCAGCTTAGCGGGACTAGGTTCGGGTGAGCAGTTCTTC. V is TRBV7-2 and J is TRBJ2-1, with TRBD2 matching 8 bases. Germline V lookup: CDR1 SGHTA, CDR2 FQGNSA. With 0 bases clipped from V and 9 bases from J, the junction kept 7 bases outside the gene matches. This CDR3 is built from 15 residues.